These 26 T cell receptor beta chains share one sample of origin, sequenced in a study of post-analysis software for immune sequencing data (dated by TCRdb to about 2015). Library construction relied on PCR. Reads for this sample came from an Illumina HiSeq 2500. Unique molecular identifiers were incorporated into TCR beta cDNA libraries to reduce PCR and sequencing biases. The public reads were reanalyzed by TCRdb: fastp trimming at Q25, MiXCR alignment, in-frame beta chains only. Each record represents a unique CDR3 protein, reported with the most common genes and DNA among its rows. Recorded for this sample are about 200,000 distinct CDR3 sequences; roughly 30% of them occurred a single time. About 3.4% of the sample goes to the ten largest clones. No antigen has been identified for these receptors. What the research found in general, with its limitations: Patients showed significantly higher frequencies than controls for a few TRBV segments, among them TRBV5-6, TRBV5-1 and TRBV20-1.

Source material: blood. The receptors here all came from a girl aged 2-17 years with multiple sclerosis.

About this clonotype itself: A much larger clone lies a single base off, so this may be a read error. V is TRBV5-6 and J is TRBJ2-5; D not certain. V was shortened by 6 bases and J by 11 bases, with 20 bases between the two germline ends. The CDR3 loop spans 13 amino acids. Germline V lookup: CDR1 SGHDT, CDR2 YYEEEE. CDR3 amino acids: CASTHGGNNEQYF. CDR3 DNA: TGTGCCAGCACCCATGGTGGTAACAATGAGCAGTACTTC.

To note about this clonotype: This may be a read error: a much more frequent sequence differs by one nucleotide. This chain uses TRBV29-1 with TRBJ2-1; D might be TRBD1 or TRBD2, each matching 5 bases. The last part of the DNA fits TRBJ2-7 better; the J call may be wrong. CDR1 SQVTM and CDR2 ANQGSEA come from the germline V gene. The CDR3 is 13 amino acids. CDR3 bases: TGCAGCGTTGATAGGGACCGCTACAATGAGCAGTACTTC. Translated: CSVDRDRYNEQYF.

This clonotype came up many times. This sequence joins TRBV20-1 and TRBJ2-7; 10 bases fit TRBD2. The CDR3 is 15 amino acids. The trim removed 3 bases at V and 2 bases at J, leaving 7 bases unmatched. Looked up from germline, CDR1 is DFQATT and CDR2 is SNEGSKA (reference sequence). The CDR3 reads CSARDSGRNPYEQYF. The CDR3 DNA reads as TGCAGTGCTAGGGATAGCGGGAGGAATCCCTACGAGCAGTACTTC.

Many counts were recorded for this clonotype. The chain recombines TRBV7-8 with TRBJ2-1; TRBD1 matches 8 bases. CDR1 is SGHVS, CDR2 FQNEAQ, per germline. V shed 5 bases, J shed 3 bases, and the junction held 6 bases outside the gene matches. This CDR3 region has 15 residues. CDR3 residues: CASSPPGGFYNEQFF. CDR3 nucleotide sequence: TGTGCCAGCAGCCCACCAGGGGGCTTCTACAATGAGCAGTTCTTC.

The chain has TRBV28 and TRBJ2-3; possible D gene TRBD1, 6 bases. Germline CDR1 MDHEN, CDR2 SYDVKM. V was cut by 8 bases and J by 1 base, with 16 bases left in between. The CDR3 has 15 residues. The DNA of the CDR3 is TGTGCCAGCCGGGGACAAACTAGAGGCACAGATACGCAGTATTTT. It is translated as CASRGQTRGTDTQYF.

In its sample, this clonotype was seen many times. The chain links TRBV27 to TRBJ2-7, with D perhaps TRBD1 (5 bases). The ends were cut back, 0 bases at V and 2 bases at J, with 14 bases in the middle. In germline, CDR1 is MNHEY, CDR2 SMNVEV (reference sequence). CDR3 length equals 16 residues. The CDR3 sequence is CASSLSPAQGPYEQYF. CDR3 bases: TGTGCCAGCAGTTTATCCCCCGCGCAGGGCCCCTACGAGCAGTACTTC.

This clonotype was counted between two and nine times. The chain joins TRBV28 to TRBJ2-1, with a tentative D call TRBD2 (6 bases). This CDR3 has 13 residues. Germline V gene lookup returns CDR1 MDHEN and CDR2 SYDVKM. Deletions cut 6 bases from V and 3 bases from J, with 9 bases between. This CDR3 reads CASRGRIYNEQFF. CDR3 DNA: TGTGCCAGCAGGGGGAGGATCTACAATGAGCAGTTCTTC.

Regarding this clonotype: A much larger clone lies one base from this, so it may be a read error. The gene calls are TRBV6-5 and TRBJ2-3; TRBD2 matches at 7 bases. CDR1 MNHEY and CDR2 SVGAGI come from the germline V gene. The CDR3 is made up of 16 amino acids. Losses at the gene ends were 10 bases for V and 0 bases for J; bases not matched to a gene: 13. This CDR3 reads CATFGGIAESTDTQYF. The CDR3 bases are TGTGCCACCTTCGGGGGGATAGCGGAAAGCACAGATACGCAGTATTTT.

In its sample, this clonotype was seen a few times. The chain employs TRBV7-7 and TRBJ1-5, with D possibly being TRBD1 (6 bases). CDR3 size: 13 residues. Trimming stripped 5 bases from V and 7 bases from J, with 12 bases between. Germline V gives CDR1 SSHAT, CDR2 FNYEAQ (reference sequence). The CDR3 DNA sequence: TGTGCCAGCAGCATGGGGCAGGGGCAGCCCCAGCATTTT. Translated: CASSMGQGQPQHF.

Regarding this clonotype: A clone one base away is much larger, so this may be a read error. The chain couples TRBV29-1 to TRBJ2-5, with D possibly being TRBD1 or TRBD2 (5 bases each). Germline loops: CDR1 SQVTM, CDR2 ANQGSEA. Trimming left V 5 bases short and J 11 bases short, with 18 bases between. The CDR3 loop spans 12 amino acids. The CDR3 loop is CSVWGTYNEQYF. The CDR3 bases are TGCAGCGTTTGGGGGACCTACAATGAGCAGTACTTC.

The rearrangement links TRBV18 to TRBJ1-6; tentative D call: TRBD1 (5 bases). The germline gives CDR1 KGHSH, CDR2 LQKENI. CDR3 length: 16 residues. Trimming left V 1 base short and J 9 bases short, with 16 bases between. CDR3: CASSPQARATSSPLHF. The CDR3, as DNA: TGTGCCAGCTCACCACAGGCCAGGGCGACAAGTTCACCCCTCCACTTT. Full variable domain (missing parts from reference TRBV18 and TRBJ1-6): NAGVMQNPRHLVRRRGQEARLRCSPMKGHSHVYWYRQLPEEGLKFMVYLQKENIIDESGMPKERFSAEFPKEGPSILRIQQVVRGDSAAYFCASSPQARATSSPLHFGNGTRLTVT.

This clonotype occurred many times. V usage is TRBV20-1 and J usage is TRBJ2-1, with 10 bases aligning to TRBD2. The CDR3 consists of 13 residues. Germline CDR1 reads DFQATT; CDR2 reads SNEGSKA (reference sequence). The trim removed 7 bases at V and 4 bases at J, leaving 4 bases unmatched. CDR3 in amino acids: CSVAGGTYNEQFF. CDR3 DNA sequence: TGCAGTGTAGCGGGGGGAACGTACAATGAGCAGTTCTTC.

In the case of this clonotype: With a much larger clone just one base away, this may be a read error. This chain links TRBV3-1 with TRBJ2-1; 7 positions agree with TRBD2. CDR3 length: 15 residues. CDR1 and CDR2 from the germline V gene are LGHDT and YNNKEL (reference sequence). Trimming at V came to 1 base and at J to 8 bases, leaving 8 bases not matched to a gene. CDR3 sequence: CASSQGLTGGYEQFF. The CDR3 bases are TGTGCCAGCAGCCAAGGACTAACGGGGGGTTATGAGCAGTTCTTC.

The genes are TRBV19 and TRBJ1-5; the D is unclear. This CDR3 is 14 amino acids long. Trimming removed 9 bases from V and 2 bases from J, with 14 bases in between. CDR1 LNHDA and CDR2 SQIVND come from the germline V gene (reference sequence). The CDR3 reads CASGPSAGNQPQHF. Here the CDR3 DNA reads TGTGCCAGCGGGCCCTCCGCAGGCAATCAGCCCCAGCATTTT.

J is TRBJ2-5 and V is TRBV6-2 or TRBV6-3, with D possibly TRBD2 on 5 matching bases. CDR3 length equals 13 residues. The V end lost 4 bases, the J end lost 3 bases, and 9 bases lay between the germline ends. The germline CDR1 and CDR2 sequences are MNHEY and SVGEGT. The CDR3, as DNA: TGTGCCAGCAGTTCTTGGACTGAAGAGACCCAGTACTTC. Residues: CASSSWTEETQYF.

Ten or more counts support this clonotype. This chain joins TRBV6-1 and TRBJ2-1; 7 bases agree with TRBD2. With 6 bases clipped from V and 8 bases from J, the junction kept 4 bases outside the gene matches. Germline V CDR1 and CDR2: MNHNS, SASEGT. This CDR3 contains 12 residues. The DNA of the CDR3 is TGTGCCAGCAGGCCCACTAGCGATGAGCAGTTCTTC. Its translation: CASRPTSDEQFF.

This clonotype showed up many times. V and J are TRBV6-6 and TRBJ2-1, with D perhaps TRBD2 (6 bases). CDR1 is MNHNY, CDR2 SVGAGI, per germline (reference sequence). CDR3 length: 13 amino acids. Deletions cut 7 bases from V and 5 bases from J, with 12 bases between. The CDR3 loop is CASNSLAHNEQFF. CDR3 coding DNA: TGTGCCAGCAATTCACTAGCCCACAATGAGCAGTTCTTC.

This clonotype was counted only a few times. The chain carries TRBV20-1 and TRBJ1-2, with 11 bases lining up with TRBD1. Germline V gives CDR1 DFQATT, CDR2 SNEGSKA (reference sequence). The CDR3 spans 15 residues. V lost 3 bases, J lost 8 bases, and 11 bases stayed unmatched. CDR3 bases: TGCAGTGCTAGGGACAGGGGGCGCCAGGTTGAGGGCTACACCTTC. Its protein product is CSARDRGRQVEGYTF.

This clonotype was counted only a few times. A much bigger clone sits one base away, suggesting this may be a read error. The chain has TRBV29-1 and TRBJ2-7, with unresolved D. V dropped 4 bases and J dropped 1 base, with 14 bases sitting between them. The CDR3 consists of 14 residues. Per the germline V gene, CDR1 is SQVTM and CDR2 is ANQGSEA. As DNA, the CDR3 is TGCAGCGTTGCGCTCCGGTCAGATTCCTACGAGCAGTACTTC. This codes for CSVALRSDSYEQYF.

The chain couples TRBV20-1 to TRBJ2-7, with TRBD2 matching 9 bases. From germline, CDR1 is DFQATT and CDR2 SNEGSKA (reference sequence). Unmatched junction bases numbered 8, after V lost 0 bases and J lost 5 bases. The CDR3 sequence is 15 residues long. The DNA of the CDR3 is TGCAGTGCTAGAGACCCCGCGGGGGGGGGCGACGAGCAGTACTTC. Amino acids: CSARDPAGGGDEQYF.

The chain is built from TRBV12-3 or TRBV12-4 and TRBJ1-3; D not certain. The germline V and J ends were trimmed by 3 bases and 1 base, with 13 bases remaining between them. This CDR3 contains 16 residues. CDR3 coding DNA: TGTGCCAGCAGTTTTTCCGACCTTGTTTCTGGAAACACCATATATTTT. This translates into CASSFSDLVSGNTIYF.

This sequence joins TRBV6-6 and TRBJ1-5, with 9 bases that match TRBD1. The length of the CDR3 is 12 residues. Germline-derived CDR1 and CDR2 are MNHNY and SVGAGI (reference sequence). The junction had 3 bases not matched to a gene; V was cut back by 8 bases and J by 7 bases. In DNA, the CDR3 is TGTGCCAGCCGACAGGGGGACCAGCCCCAGCATTTT. Its translation: CASRQGDQPQHF.

For this clonotype: Possible read error: a much larger clone is one base away. The rearrangement uses TRBV4-1 and TRBJ1-5; the match to TRBD1 covers 7 bases. CDR3 length: 16 amino acids. Germline CDR1 reads MGHRA; CDR2 reads YSYEKL. CDR3 sequence (DNA): TGCACCAGCAGCCAGTACCCGGGACAGTGGAATCAGCCCCAGCATTTT. The encoded protein is CTSSQYPGQWNQPQHF.

The chain has TRBV12-3 or TRBV12-4 and TRBJ1-1; no clear D. V shed 5 bases and J shed 1 base, with 14 bases lying between them. The CDR3 spans 15 residues. The chain's CDR3 is CASSLTNFGNTEAFF. Written as DNA, the CDR3 is TGTGCCAGCAGTCTGACAAACTTCGGGAACACTGAAGCTTTCTTT.

This clonotype was seen at least ten times. This chain uses TRBV29-1 with TRBJ1-1; 7 bases map to TRBD1. The CDR3 is 12 amino acids. V lost 6 bases to trimming and J lost 6 bases; unmatched junction nucleotides: 7. CDR1 is SQVTM and CDR2 is ANQGSEA in the germline V gene. The CDR3 coding sequence is TGCAGCGTAAAACAGGGGTTGCCTGAAGCTTTCTTT. It specifies CSVKQGLPEAFF. The complete variable domain, with remaining parts taken from reference TRBV29-1 and TRBJ1-1, reads SAVISQKPSRDICQRGTSLTIQCQVDSQVTMMFWYRQQPGQSLTLIATANQGSEATYESGFVIDKFPISRPNLTFSTLTVSNMSPEDSSIYLCSVKQGLPEAFFGQGTRLTVV.

V and J are TRBV12-3 or TRBV12-4 and TRBJ1-2; possibly TRBD1 for D (5 bases). Trimming left V 6 bases short and J 7 bases short, with 15 bases between. This CDR3 is built from 13 residues. Written as DNA, the CDR3 is TGTGCCAGCAGCCCCCAGACAGTGAGTGGCTACACCTTC. It is translated as CASSPQTVSGYTF.